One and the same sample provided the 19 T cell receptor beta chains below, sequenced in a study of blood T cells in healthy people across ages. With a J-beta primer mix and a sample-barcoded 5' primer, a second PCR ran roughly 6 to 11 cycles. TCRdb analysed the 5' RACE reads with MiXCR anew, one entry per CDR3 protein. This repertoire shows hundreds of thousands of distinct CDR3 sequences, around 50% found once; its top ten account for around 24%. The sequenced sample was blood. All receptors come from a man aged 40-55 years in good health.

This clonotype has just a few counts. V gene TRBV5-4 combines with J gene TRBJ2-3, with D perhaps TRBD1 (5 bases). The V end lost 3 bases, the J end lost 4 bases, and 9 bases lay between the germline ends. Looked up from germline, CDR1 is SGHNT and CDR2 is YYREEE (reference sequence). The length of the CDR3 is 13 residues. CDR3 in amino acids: CASSSRQSDTQYF. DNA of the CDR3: TGTGCCAGCAGCTCTCGACAGTCAGATACGCAGTATTTT. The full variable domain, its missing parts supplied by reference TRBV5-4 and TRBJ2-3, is ETGVTQSPTHLIKTRGQQVTLRCSSQSGHNTVSWYQQALGQGPQFIFQYYREEENGRGNFPPRFSGLQFPNYSSELNVNALELDDSALYLCASSSRQSDTQYFGPGTRLTVL.

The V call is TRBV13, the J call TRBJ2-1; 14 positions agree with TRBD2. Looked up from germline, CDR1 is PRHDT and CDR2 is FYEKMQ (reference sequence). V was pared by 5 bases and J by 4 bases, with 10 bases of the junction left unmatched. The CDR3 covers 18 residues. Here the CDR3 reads CASSLGLAGVKEYNEQFF. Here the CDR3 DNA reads TGTGCCAGCAGCCTGGGACTAGCGGGAGTTAAGGAGTACAATGAGCAGTTCTTC.

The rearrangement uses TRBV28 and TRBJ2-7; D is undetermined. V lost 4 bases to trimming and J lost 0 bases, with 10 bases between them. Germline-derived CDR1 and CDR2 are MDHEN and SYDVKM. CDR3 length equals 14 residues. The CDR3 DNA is TGTGCCAGCAGTTCCCCCTCACCCTCCTACGAGCAGTACTTC. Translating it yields CASSSPSPSYEQYF.

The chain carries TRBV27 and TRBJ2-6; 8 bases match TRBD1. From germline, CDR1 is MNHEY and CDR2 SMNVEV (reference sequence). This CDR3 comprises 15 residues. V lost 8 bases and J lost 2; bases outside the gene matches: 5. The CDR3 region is CASGQGFAGANVLTF. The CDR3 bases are TGTGCCAGCGGACAGGGTTTTGCTGGGGCCAACGTCCTGACTTTC.

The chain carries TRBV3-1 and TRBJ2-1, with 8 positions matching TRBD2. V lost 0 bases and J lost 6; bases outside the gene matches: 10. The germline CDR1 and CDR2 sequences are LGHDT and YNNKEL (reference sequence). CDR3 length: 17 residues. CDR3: CASSQDLQAGVRNEQFF. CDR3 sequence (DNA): TGTGCCAGCAGCCAAGATTTACAAGCGGGGGTTCGCAATGAGCAGTTCTTC.

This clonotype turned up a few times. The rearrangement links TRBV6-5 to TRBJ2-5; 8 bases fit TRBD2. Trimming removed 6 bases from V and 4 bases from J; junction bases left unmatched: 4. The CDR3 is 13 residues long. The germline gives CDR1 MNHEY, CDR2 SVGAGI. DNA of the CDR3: TGTGCCAGCAGGGGACTAGGAGGAGAGACCCAGTACTTC. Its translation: CASRGLGGETQYF.

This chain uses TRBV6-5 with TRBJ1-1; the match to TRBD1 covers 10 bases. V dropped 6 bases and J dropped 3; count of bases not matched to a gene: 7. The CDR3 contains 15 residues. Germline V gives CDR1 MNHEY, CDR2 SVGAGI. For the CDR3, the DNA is TGTGCCAGCAGCCCCGAGGGGACAGGGGACACTGAAGCTTTCTTT. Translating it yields CASSPEGTGDTEAFF.

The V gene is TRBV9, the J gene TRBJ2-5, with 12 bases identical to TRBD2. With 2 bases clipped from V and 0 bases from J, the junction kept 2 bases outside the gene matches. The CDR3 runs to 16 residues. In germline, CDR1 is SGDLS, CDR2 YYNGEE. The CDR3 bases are TGTGCCAGCAGCGTTAGGACTAGCGGGGACCAAGAGACCCAGTACTTC. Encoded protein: CASSVRTSGDQETQYF.

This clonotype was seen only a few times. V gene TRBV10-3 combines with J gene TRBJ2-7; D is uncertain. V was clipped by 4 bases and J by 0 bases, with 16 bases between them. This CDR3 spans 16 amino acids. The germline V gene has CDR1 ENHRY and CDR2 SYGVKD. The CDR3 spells CAISVPPGRSSYEQYF. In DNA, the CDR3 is TGTGCCATCAGTGTCCCCCCCGGCAGAAGCTCCTACGAGCAGTACTTC.

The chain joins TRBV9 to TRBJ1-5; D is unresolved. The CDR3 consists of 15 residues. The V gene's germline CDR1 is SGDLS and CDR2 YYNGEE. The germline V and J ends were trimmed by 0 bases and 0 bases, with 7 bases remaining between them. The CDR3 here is CASSVVPDSNQPQHF. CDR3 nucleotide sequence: TGTGCCAGCAGCGTAGTCCCTGATAGCAATCAGCCCCAGCATTTT.

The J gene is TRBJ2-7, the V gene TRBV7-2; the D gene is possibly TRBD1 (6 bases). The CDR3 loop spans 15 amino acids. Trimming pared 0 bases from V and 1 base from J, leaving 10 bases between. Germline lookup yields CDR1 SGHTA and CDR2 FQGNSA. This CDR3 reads CASSLAPGTSYEQYF. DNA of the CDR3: TGTGCCAGCAGCTTAGCGCCAGGGACATCCTACGAGCAGTACTTC.

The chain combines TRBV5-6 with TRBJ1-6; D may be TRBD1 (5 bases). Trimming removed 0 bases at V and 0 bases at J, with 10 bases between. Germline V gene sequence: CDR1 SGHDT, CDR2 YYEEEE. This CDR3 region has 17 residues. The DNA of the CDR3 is TGTGCCAGCAGCTTGGCCTTCGGGGGCTCCTATAATTCACCCCTCCACTTT. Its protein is CASSLAFGGSYNSPLHF.

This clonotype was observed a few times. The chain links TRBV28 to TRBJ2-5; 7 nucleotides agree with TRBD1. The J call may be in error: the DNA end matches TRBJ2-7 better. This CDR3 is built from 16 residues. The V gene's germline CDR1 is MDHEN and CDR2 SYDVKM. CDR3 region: CASSPPTPTGPNEQYF. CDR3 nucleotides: TGTGCCAGCAGTCCCCCTACCCCGACAGGGCCCAACGAGCAGTACTTC.

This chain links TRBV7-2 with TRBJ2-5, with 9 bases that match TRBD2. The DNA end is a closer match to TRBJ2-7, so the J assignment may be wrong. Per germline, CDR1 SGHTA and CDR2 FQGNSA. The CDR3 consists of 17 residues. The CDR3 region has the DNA TGTGCCAGCAGCTTAGAGATTAGCGGGAGTTCGGCCTACGAGCAGTACTTC. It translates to CASSLEISGSSAYEQYF.

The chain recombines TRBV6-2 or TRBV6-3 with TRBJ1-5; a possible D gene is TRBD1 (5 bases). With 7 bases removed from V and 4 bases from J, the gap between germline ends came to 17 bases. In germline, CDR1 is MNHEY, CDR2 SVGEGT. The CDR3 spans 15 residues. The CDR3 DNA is TGTGCCAGCAATTCCTTGGGGGGAAGAAATCAGCCCCAGCATTTT. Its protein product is CASNSLGGRNQPQHF.

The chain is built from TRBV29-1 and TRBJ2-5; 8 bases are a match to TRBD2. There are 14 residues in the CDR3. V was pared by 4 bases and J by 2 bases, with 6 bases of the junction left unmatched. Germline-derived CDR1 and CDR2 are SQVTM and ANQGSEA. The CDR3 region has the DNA TGCAGCGTTGCAAGCGGGAGTCCACAAGAGACCCAGTACTTC. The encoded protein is CSVASGSPQETQYF.

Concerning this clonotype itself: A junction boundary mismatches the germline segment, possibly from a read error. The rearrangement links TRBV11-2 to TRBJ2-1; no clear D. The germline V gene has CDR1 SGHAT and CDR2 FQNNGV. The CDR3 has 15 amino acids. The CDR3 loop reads CASSLVAGPSNGQFF. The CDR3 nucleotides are TGTGCCAGCAGCTTAGTGGCAGGCCCTTCCAATGGGCAGTTCTTC.

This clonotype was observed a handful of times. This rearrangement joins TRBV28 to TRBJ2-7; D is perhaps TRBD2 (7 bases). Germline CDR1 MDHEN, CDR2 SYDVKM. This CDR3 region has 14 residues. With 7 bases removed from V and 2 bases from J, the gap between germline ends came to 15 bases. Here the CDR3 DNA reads TGTGCCAGCACATCACAGGGAGGGACCTACGAGCAGTACTTC. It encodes CASTSQGGTYEQYF.

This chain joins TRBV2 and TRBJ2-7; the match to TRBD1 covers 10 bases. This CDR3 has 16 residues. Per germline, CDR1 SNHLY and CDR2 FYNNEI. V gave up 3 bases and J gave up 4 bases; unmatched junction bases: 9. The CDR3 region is CASSEAPGQGFYEQYF. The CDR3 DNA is TGTGCCAGCAGTGAGGCCCCGGGACAGGGGTTTTACGAGCAGTACTTC.